This is a list of T cell receptor beta chains from one sample in a study. One entry per CDR3 protein, called by TCRdb with MiXCR from the RT-PCR reads. In the table there are hundreds of thousands of distinct CDR3 sequences, about 14% of which are singletons. Sequencing input: memory CD4+ T cells from blood. Receptors originate from a female donor in good health, serving as a healthy control. Each CDR3 is given with its conserved first and last residue. D genes are given only for firm matches.

d_call v_call cdr3_aa
TRBD1 TRBV28 CASSGEGAESYEQYF
TRBD1 TRBV28 CASSFGGGAETEAFF
- TRBV20-1 CSASQVRETQYF
TRBD1 TRBV30 CAWNVRGRGGYTF
- TRBV19 CASGGQAYEQYF
TRBD1 TRBV28 CASSAVTGGYEQYF
TRBD2 TRBV7-8 CASSSRGSSGGAGPDTQYF
- TRBV7-9 CASAGITSSYEQYF
- TRBV10-3 CAISGGTPGANVLTF
- TRBV30 CAWSVPPREQYF
- TRBV20-1 CSASSSFYEQYF
- TRBV20-1 CSAREPLNSNQPQHF
TRBD2 TRBV15 CATSPPSITLAGVNEQFF
TRBD2 TRBV4-1 CASSQDRMAGEKQFF
- TRBV24-1 CATSDFTTGEQYF
- TRBV6-1 CASSRGDGSYEQYF
TRBD2 TRBV4-3 CASSPFPPGLAGGGSYNEQFF
TRBD1 TRBV12-3/TRBV12-4 CASGLQGASNQPQHF
TRBD2 TRBV5-1 CASSYGLAGGFSYNEQFF
TRBD1 TRBV7-2 CASSLEGTGGIGAFF
- TRBV20-1 CSAILPGRMNTEAFF
TRBD1 TRBV27 CASSLSSRGLQPQHF
- TRBV30 CAWSATSDYNEQFF
- TRBV7-2 CASSLDRANTIYF
- TRBV4-1 CASSQEGEQFF
- TRBV11-1 CASSPQGTGFGETQYF
TRBD1 TRBV29-1 CSVRAQGVVDTGELFF
- TRBV5-1 CASSFTRARETQYF
- TRBV7-9 CASSLLASRETQYF
TRBD2 TRBV20-1 CSAPSGKDTQYF
TRBD1 TRBV5-1 CASSAGQGQETQYF
TRBD2 TRBV11-1 CASSLVFPREDPTDTQYF